This is a list of T cell receptor beta chains from one sample in a study of shared T cell receptors in the human thymus. Libraries were prepared by immunoSEQ multiplex PCR; TCRdb keeps only in-frame clonotypes and omits some of them. The data contain under 700,000 clones, approximately 80% of them singletons. The same data also went into a second study, on human thymus T cells.

What was sequenced was thymocytes. The receptor set was obtained from a boy less than two years old with a congenital heart defect. Both conserved end residues are part of each CDR3. The order of the fields is V gene, D gene, J gene, clone size, CDR3 protein, CDR3 DNA. D genes are given only for firm matches. Clone size is not always given. Where it is, it says once, few, many or a class for expanded clones.

v_call: TRBV7-9
d_call: TRBD2
j_call: TRBJ2-7
clone_size: -
cdr3_aa: CASSLSGTSGGPTYEQYF
cdr3_nt: TGTGCCAGCAGCTTATCGGGGACTAGCGGAGGCCCAACCTACGAGCAGTACTTC

v_call: TRBV6-5
d_call: TRBD1
j_call: TRBJ1-1
clone_size: few
cdr3_aa: CASSGDRGTEAFF
cdr3_nt: TGTGCCAGCAGTGGGGACAGGGGGACTGAAGCTTTCTTT

v_call: TRBV9
d_call: -
j_call: TRBJ2-5
clone_size: -
cdr3_aa: CASTPEGPQETQYF
cdr3_nt: TGTGCCAGCACCCCGGAGGGCCCCCAAGAGACCCAGTACTTC

v_call: TRBV6-6
d_call: TRBD1
j_call: TRBJ1-3
clone_size: once
cdr3_aa: CASSSSDRGPRNTIYF
cdr3_nt: TGTGCCAGCAGTTCCTCAGACAGGGGGCCGAGAAACACCATATATTTT

v_call: TRBV21-1
d_call: -
j_call: TRBJ2-7
clone_size: -
cdr3_aa: CASLWGVTAYEQYF
cdr3_nt: TGTGCCAGCTTGTGGGGGGTAACGGCCTACGAGCAGTACTTC

v_call: TRBV5-4
d_call: TRBD2
j_call: TRBJ2-5
clone_size: -
cdr3_aa: CASSPRLAGANQETQYF
cdr3_nt: TGTGCCAGCAGCCCCCGACTAGCGGGAGCCAACCAAGAGACCCAGTACTTC

v_call: TRBV5-1
d_call: -
j_call: TRBJ2-2
clone_size: once
cdr3_aa: CASVASTGELFF
cdr3_nt: TGCGCCAGCGTTGCTAGCACCGGGGAGCTGTTTTTT

v_call: TRBV30
d_call: TRBD1
j_call: TRBJ2-3
clone_size: -
cdr3_aa: CAWTTPRDRDTDTQYF
cdr3_nt: TGTGCCTGGACTACACCCCGGGACAGGGATACAGATACGCAGTATTTT

v_call: TRBV7-9
d_call: TRBD2
j_call: TRBJ2-1
clone_size: -
cdr3_aa: CASSLRREYNEQFF
cdr3_nt: TGTGCCAGCAGCTTACGGCGGGAGTACAATGAGCAGTTCTTC

v_call: TRBV29-1
d_call: TRBD2
j_call: TRBJ2-7
clone_size: -
cdr3_aa: CSVVVLAGQPLYEQYF
cdr3_nt: TGCAGCGTTGTGGTTCTAGCGGGACAACCGCTCTACGAGCAGTACTTC

v_call: TRBV14
d_call: -
j_call: TRBJ1-4
clone_size: few
cdr3_aa: CASSPGGREKLFF
cdr3_nt: TGTGCCAGCAGCCCAGGAGGGCGTGAAAAACTGTTTTTT

v_call: TRBV27
d_call: TRBD1
j_call: TRBJ1-5
clone_size: -
cdr3_aa: CASSRQGAGQPQHF
cdr3_nt: TGTGCCAGCAGTCGACAGGGGGCGGGTCAGCCCCAGCATTTT

v_call: TRBV7-2
d_call: -
j_call: TRBJ1-1
clone_size: -
cdr3_aa: CASSRSDGGAVTEAFF
cdr3_nt: TGTGCCAGCAGCCGCTCCGATGGGGGCGCAGTCACTGAAGCTTTCTTT

v_call: TRBV2
d_call: -
j_call: TRBJ2-1
clone_size: -
cdr3_aa: CASSGSRGEQFF
cdr3_nt: TGTGCCAGCAGTGGGAGCCGGGGGGAGCAGTTCTTC

v_call: TRBV29-1
d_call: TRBD1
j_call: TRBJ2-1
clone_size: -
cdr3_aa: CSVELGDSLLEHDEQFF
cdr3_nt: TGCAGCGTTGAATTAGGGGACAGCCTACTAGAGCATGATGAGCAGTTCTTC

v_call: TRBV28
d_call: -
j_call: TRBJ2-2
clone_size: -
cdr3_aa: CASTDRTARTGELFF
cdr3_nt: TGTGCCAGCACCGACCGGACAGCGCGCACCGGGGAGCTGTTTTTT

v_call: TRBV11-2
d_call: TRBD1
j_call: TRBJ2-3
clone_size: -
cdr3_aa: CASTDRNRGISTDTQYF
cdr3_nt: TGTGCCAGCACCGACAGGAACAGGGGTATTAGCACAGATACGCAGTATTTT

v_call: TRBV11-3
d_call: -
j_call: TRBJ2-3
clone_size: once
cdr3_aa: CASSPPGRTPDTQYF
cdr3_nt: TGTGCCAGCAGCCCGCCGGGTAGAACCCCAGATACGCAGTATTTT

v_call: TRBV7-9
d_call: TRBD2
j_call: TRBJ2-1
clone_size: -
cdr3_aa: CASCPGLAGPEQFF
cdr3_nt: TGTGCCAGCTGCCCTGGACTAGCGGGTCCTGAGCAGTTCTTC

v_call: TRBV6-5
d_call: TRBD1
j_call: TRBJ2-4
clone_size: -
cdr3_aa: CASSYDRGENIQYF
cdr3_nt: TGTGCCAGCAGTTACGACAGGGGCGAAAACATTCAGTACTTC

v_call: TRBV4-3
d_call: TRBD1
j_call: TRBJ2-7
clone_size: -
cdr3_aa: CASSQDRAPYEQYF
cdr3_nt: TGCGCCAGCAGCCAGGACAGGGCCCCCTACGAGCAGTACTTC

v_call: TRBV7-2
d_call: -
j_call: TRBJ1-5
clone_size: -
cdr3_aa: CASSLVGQGFDQPQHF
cdr3_nt: TGTGCCAGCAGCTTAGTAGGGCAGGGGTTCGATCAGCCCCAGCATTTT

v_call: TRBV7-6
d_call: TRBD1
j_call: TRBJ2-7
clone_size: -
cdr3_aa: CASSPDRGNYEQYF
cdr3_nt: TGTGCCAGCAGCCCGGACAGGGGGAACTACGAGCAGTACTTC

v_call: TRBV7-8
d_call: TRBD1
j_call: TRBJ1-1
clone_size: few
cdr3_aa: CASSPDRGGLNTEAFF
cdr3_nt: TGTGCCAGCAGCCCCGACAGGGGAGGGCTGAACACTGAAGCTTTCTTT

v_call: TRBV5-5
d_call: -
j_call: TRBJ1-2
clone_size: -
cdr3_aa: CASSWGTSRGYGYTF
cdr3_nt: TGTGCCAGCAGCTGGGGCACCTCAAGGGGCTATGGCTACACCTTC

v_call: TRBV4-3
d_call: -
j_call: TRBJ2-2
clone_size: -
cdr3_aa: CASSQRLGGTGELFF
cdr3_nt: TGCGCCAGCAGCCAGCGGCTGGGGGGCACCGGGGAGCTGTTTTTT

v_call: TRBV15
d_call: TRBD1
j_call: TRBJ2-4
clone_size: -
cdr3_aa: CATSRRDRLPNIQYF
cdr3_nt: TGTGCCACCAGCAGGAGGGACAGATTACCCAACATTCAGTACTTC

v_call: TRBV2
d_call: -
j_call: TRBJ1-1
clone_size: -
cdr3_aa: CASRSKQNTEAFF
cdr3_nt: TGTGCCAGCAGATCGAAACAGAACACTGAAGCTTTCTTT

v_call: TRBV14
d_call: -
j_call: TRBJ2-1
clone_size: -
cdr3_aa: CASSTDPSGISYNEQFF
cdr3_nt: TGTGCCAGCAGCACGGATCCGTCAGGAATATCCTACAATGAGCAGTTCTTC

v_call: TRBV28
d_call: TRBD1
j_call: TRBJ1-2
clone_size: -
cdr3_aa: CASSSWAGGDYGYTF
cdr3_nt: TGTGCCAGCAGTTCGTGGGCAGGGGGCGACTATGGCTACACCTTC

v_call: TRBV5-1
d_call: -
j_call: TRBJ2-1
clone_size: -
cdr3_aa: CASSSPSGYLSYNEQFF
cdr3_nt: TGCGCCAGCAGCTCCCCTTCGGGGTATCTCTCCTACAATGAGCAGTTCTTC

v_call: TRBV28
d_call: -
j_call: TRBJ2-7
clone_size: -
cdr3_aa: CASSLTQSYEQYF
cdr3_nt: TGTGCCAGCAGTTTAACTCAATCCTACGAGCAGTACTTC

v_call: TRBV28
d_call: TRBD1
j_call: TRBJ1-2
clone_size: -
cdr3_aa: CASSFSNRGRGYGYTF
cdr3_nt: TGTGCCAGCAGTTTCTCTAACAGGGGAAGGGGCTATGGCTACACCTTC

v_call: TRBV27
d_call: -
j_call: TRBJ1-2
clone_size: -
cdr3_aa: CASSLSRWAGLRYGYTF
cdr3_nt: TGTGCCAGCAGTTTATCGAGGTGGGCAGGACTGCGATATGGCTACACCTTC

v_call: TRBV4-1
d_call: -
j_call: TRBJ1-5
clone_size: -
cdr3_aa: CASSQVEDQPQHF
cdr3_nt: TGCGCCAGCAGCCAAGTTGAGGATCAGCCCCAGCATTTT

v_call: TRBV4-3
d_call: -
j_call: TRBJ2-7
clone_size: -
cdr3_aa: CASGEGEGPYEQYF
cdr3_nt: TGCGCCAGTGGCGAGGGGGAGGGCCCCTACGAGCAGTACTTC

v_call: TRBV7-9
d_call: -
j_call: TRBJ2-5
clone_size: -
cdr3_aa: CASSSPPGVGQTQYF
cdr3_nt: TGTGCCAGCAGCTCTCCTCCGGGAGTTGGGCAGACCCAGTACTTC

v_call: TRBV5-4
d_call: TRBD2
j_call: TRBJ2-3
clone_size: few
cdr3_aa: CATPNDAGEDTQYF
cdr3_nt: TGTGCCACCCCCAACGATGCGGGAGAAGATACGCAGTATTTT

v_call: TRBV4-3
d_call: TRBD2
j_call: TRBJ2-1
clone_size: once
cdr3_aa: CASSLGKGTSSGRPGNEQFF
cdr3_nt: TGCGCCAGCAGCCTGGGAAAGGGTACCTCTAGCGGGAGGCCGGGGAATGAGCAGTTCTTC

v_call: TRBV2
d_call: -
j_call: TRBJ2-4
clone_size: once
cdr3_aa: CASSELFRASAKNIQYF
cdr3_nt: TGTGCCAGCAGTGAACTGTTCAGGGCATCAGCCAAAAACATTCAGTACTTC

v_call: TRBV10-1
d_call: -
j_call: TRBJ1-2
clone_size: -
cdr3_aa: CASSELANYGYTF
cdr3_nt: TGCGCCAGCAGTGAGCTAGCTAACTATGGCTACACCTTC

v_call: TRBV28
d_call: -
j_call: TRBJ2-7
clone_size: few
cdr3_aa: CASSPRRRAYEQYF
cdr3_nt: TGTGCCAGCAGCCCACGGCGGAGGGCCTACGAGCAGTACTTC

v_call: TRBV13
d_call: TRBD2
j_call: TRBJ2-7
clone_size: -
cdr3_aa: CASSLSGRAYEQYF
cdr3_nt: TGTGCCAGCAGCCTGAGCGGGAGGGCCTACGAGCAGTACTTC

v_call: TRBV14
d_call: TRBD1
j_call: TRBJ1-2
clone_size: -
cdr3_aa: CASSQVYWDSPNYGYTF
cdr3_nt: TGTGCCAGCAGCCAAGTATATTGGGACAGCCCTAACTATGGCTACACCTTC

v_call: TRBV7-2
d_call: TRBD2
j_call: TRBJ2-7
clone_size: -
cdr3_aa: CASSLAGGSLRYF
cdr3_nt: TGTGCCAGCAGCCTAGCGGGAGGGAGCCTTCGGTACTTC

v_call: TRBV9
d_call: -
j_call: TRBJ2-2
clone_size: -
cdr3_aa: CASSGGGTGELFF
cdr3_nt: TGTGCCAGTTCCGGGGGAGGCACCGGGGAGCTGTTTTTT

v_call: TRBV2
d_call: TRBD1
j_call: TRBJ1-3
clone_size: -
cdr3_aa: CASRATGEAGNTIYF
cdr3_nt: TGTGCCAGCAGGGCAACAGGGGAAGCTGGAAACACCATATATTTT

v_call: TRBV6-1
d_call: -
j_call: TRBJ2-6
clone_size: -
cdr3_aa: CASRALGANVLTF
cdr3_nt: TGTGCCAGCAGGGCTCTCGGGGCCAACGTCCTGACTTTC

v_call: TRBV30
d_call: -
j_call: TRBJ2-3
clone_size: -
cdr3_aa: CAWSVHGSPPDTQYF
cdr3_nt: TGTGCCTGGAGCGTACACGGGTCGCCCCCAGATACGCAGTATTTT

v_call: TRBV6-5
d_call: -
j_call: TRBJ2-3
clone_size: -
cdr3_aa: CASTKRASTDTQYF
cdr3_nt: TGTGCCAGCACCAAGAGGGCAAGCACAGATACGCAGTATTTT

v_call: TRBV2
d_call: -
j_call: TRBJ1-1
clone_size: -
cdr3_aa: CASRTISMNTEAFF
cdr3_nt: TGTGCCAGCAGAACTATTTCGATGAACACTGAAGCTTTCTTT

v_call: TRBV6-4
d_call: TRBD2
j_call: TRBJ2-2
clone_size: -
cdr3_aa: CASSASREAGGELFF
cdr3_nt: TGTGCCAGCAGTGCCTCCCGGGAGGCCGGCGGGGAGCTGTTTTTT

v_call: TRBV7-9
d_call: TRBD1
j_call: TRBJ2-3
clone_size: -
cdr3_aa: CASSVQGLGVSADTQYF
cdr3_nt: TGTGCCAGCAGCGTACAGGGGTTAGGTGTTAGTGCAGATACGCAGTATTTT

v_call: TRBV25-1
d_call: -
j_call: TRBJ2-1
clone_size: -
cdr3_aa: CASSDRDSKRHEQFF
cdr3_nt: TGTGCCAGCAGTGACCGGGACTCGAAGAGGCATGAGCAGTTCTTC

v_call: TRBV28
d_call: -
j_call: TRBJ1-1
clone_size: -
cdr3_aa: CASSWGGRVAFF
cdr3_nt: TGTGCCAGCAGTTGGGGTGGCAGGGTAGCTTTCTTT

v_call: TRBV30
d_call: -
j_call: TRBJ1-5
clone_size: -
cdr3_aa: CACRHVRKGGNQPQHF
cdr3_nt: TGTGCCTGTAGGCATGTACGGAAGGGGGGGAATCAGCCCCAGCATTTT

v_call: TRBV28
d_call: TRBD2
j_call: TRBJ2-1
clone_size: -
cdr3_aa: CASSYNRLRTSGNEQFF
cdr3_nt: TGTGCCAGCAGTTACAACAGGCTCCGGACTAGCGGCAATGAGCAGTTCTTC

v_call: TRBV14
d_call: TRBD2
j_call: TRBJ2-3
clone_size: -
cdr3_aa: CASSLPSSGRAHTDTQYF
cdr3_nt: TGTGCCAGCAGCCTCCCGAGTAGCGGGAGGGCCCACACAGATACGCAGTATTTT

v_call: TRBV5-1
d_call: -
j_call: TRBJ1-4
clone_size: -
cdr3_aa: CASSWSPNEKLFF
cdr3_nt: TGCGCCAGCAGCTGGAGTCCCAATGAAAAACTGTTTTTT

v_call: TRBV4-3
d_call: TRBD2
j_call: TRBJ2-3
clone_size: once
cdr3_aa: CASSQDIPGLAGVGDTQYF
cdr3_nt: TGCGCCAGCAGCCAAGATATCCCCGGACTAGCGGGAGTAGGTGATACGCAGTATTTT